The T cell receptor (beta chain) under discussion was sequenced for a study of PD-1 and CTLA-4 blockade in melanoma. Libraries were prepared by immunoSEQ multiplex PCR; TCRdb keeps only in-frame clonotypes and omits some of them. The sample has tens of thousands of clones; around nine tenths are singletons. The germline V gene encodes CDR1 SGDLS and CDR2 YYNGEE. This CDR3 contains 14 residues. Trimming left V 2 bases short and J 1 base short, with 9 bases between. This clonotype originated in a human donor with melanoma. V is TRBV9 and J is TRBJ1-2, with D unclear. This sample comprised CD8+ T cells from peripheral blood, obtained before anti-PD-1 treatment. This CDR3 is CASSVDGFNYGYTF. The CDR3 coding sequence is TGTGCCAGCAGCGTCGACGGATTTAACTATGGCTACACCTTC.